This T cell receptor (beta chain) was identified in a study of blood T cell repertoires in COVID-19. Sequenced by immunoSEQ multiplex PCR; TCRdb stores in-frame clones only, minus some. This sample has 200,000 to 250,000 clones, with approximately 84% found just once. CDR1 and CDR2 from the germline V gene are KGHSH and LQKENI. The CDR3 runs 15 residues. The ends lost 2 bases at V and 2 bases at J; junction bases unmatched: 4. The chain joins TRBV18 to TRBJ2-7; 9 bases agree with TRBD2. This clonotype originated in a woman between 45 and 65 years old with active or convalescent COVID-19. The sample was peripheral blood. CDR3 DNA: TGTGCCAGCTCACCAGAGACTAGCGGTACCTACGAGCAGTACTTC. Its translation is CASSPETSGTYEQYF.